These 9 T cell receptor beta chains share one sample of origin, sequenced in a study of T cells in Graves' hyperthyroidism and ophthalmopathy. RNA transcripts gave rise to amplified TCR beta CDR3 regions. Primed by the HTBI set, a first-round RT-PCR was run on the TCR CDR3. TCRdb recomputed calls from the multiplex PCR reads with MiXCR, one row per CDR3 protein. The data contain around 240,000 distinct CDR3 sequences, 13% to 15% of them singletons. Sequencing input: blood. Every receptor here comes from a woman in her thirties or forties with Graves' hyperthyroidism that later progressed to Graves' ophthalmopathy.

This clonotype has at least ten counts. The chain employs TRBV10-3 and TRBJ2-1; D is perhaps TRBD2 (5 bases). The germline V gene encodes CDR1 ENHRY and CDR2 SYGVKD. The CDR3 sequence is 17 residues long. V was cut by 4 bases and J by 4 bases, with 20 bases left in between. The DNA of the CDR3 is TGTGCCATCAGTGCTGCCGGACGAGGGCCGTCTTACAATGAGCAGTTCTTC. Amino acid sequence: CAISAAGRGPSYNEQFF.

This clonotype showed up many times. The gene calls are TRBV12-3 or TRBV12-4 and TRBJ2-1, with unresolved D. The length of the CDR3 is 15 residues. Trimming removed 0 bases at V and 5 bases at J, with 11 bases between. The CDR3 sequence is CASSLATQLHNEQFF. CDR3 in DNA: TGTGCCAGCAGTTTAGCTACTCAGCTACACAATGAGCAGTTCTTC.

This clonotype has more than one count but fewer than ten. The CDR3 DNA sequence: TGTGCCAGCAGCCTCCCTGGGGGCCCCGCGCCAGATACGCAGTATTTT. Translating it yields CASSLPGGPAPDTQYF. The J gene is TRBJ2-3, the V gene TRBV4-2; D perhaps matches TRBD1 (6 bases). The CDR3 contains 16 residues. From germline, CDR1 is LGHNA and CDR2 YNFKEQ. Trimming took 4 bases from V and 4 from J, leaving 18 bases between them.

The sample holds many counts of this clonotype. CDR3 nucleotide sequence: TGTGCCAGCAGTGACCAGCGGCCAAACACCGGGGAGCTGTTTTTT. It yields the protein CASSDQRPNTGELFF. The V gene is TRBV2, the J gene TRBJ2-2; D is possibly TRBD2 (5 bases). The CDR3 is 15 amino acids. Looked up from germline, CDR1 is SNHLY and CDR2 is FYNNEI. Trimming took off 3 bases at V and 2 bases at J, with 10 bases between the two ends.

This clonotype appeared many times. V gene TRBV11-2 combines with J gene TRBJ1-6; TRBD1 is a possible D gene (6 bases). The CDR3 is 14 amino acids. Looked up from germline, CDR1 is SGHAT and CDR2 is FQNNGV. V lost 5 bases and J 4 bases, leaving 9 bases between the germline ends. CDR3 loop: CASSVQGYNSPLHF. The CDR3 bases are TGTGCCAGCAGCGTCCAGGGGTATAATTCACCCCTCCACTTT.

This clonotype was seen many times. The chain links TRBV20-1 to TRBJ2-5, with 7 bases lining up with TRBD1. The CDR3 loop spans 14 amino acids. V gave up 5 bases and J gave up 5 bases; unmatched junction bases: 11. Germline V gives CDR1 DFQATT, CDR2 SNEGSKA (reference sequence). The CDR3 here is CSAQPGGLLETQYF. The DNA for the CDR3 is TGCAGTGCTCAGCCAGGGGGTCTGTTGGAGACCCAGTACTTC.

This clonotype has ten or more counts. The rearrangement uses TRBV5-1 and TRBJ2-3; D perhaps matches TRBD2 (5 bases). CDR1 SGHRS and CDR2 YFSETQ come from the germline V gene. The CDR3 extends over 13 amino acids. V lost 0 bases to trimming and J lost 5 bases, with 7 bases between them. CDR3 nucleotide sequence: TGCGCCAGCAGCTTGGAGGGAGTAGATACGCAGTATTTT. Translation gives CASSLEGVDTQYF. Variable domain in full (rest from reference TRBV5-1 and TRBJ2-3): KAGVTQTPRYLIKTRGQQVTLSCSPISGHRSVSWYQQTPGQGLQFLFEYFSETQRNKGNFPGRFSGRQFSNSRSEMNVSTLELGDSALYLCASSLEGVDTQYFGPGTRLTVL.

This chain links TRBV9 with TRBJ2-3, with D perhaps TRBD1 or TRBD2 (5 bases each). V lost 7 bases to trimming and J lost 3 bases, with 12 bases between them. Germline CDR1 reads SGDLS; CDR2 reads YYNGEE. This CDR3 spans 13 amino acids. The CDR3 reads CASLGELTDTQYF. CDR3 coding DNA: TGTGCCAGCCTGGGGGAGCTGACAGATACGCAGTATTTT.

This clonotype was counted at least ten times. The V call is TRBV29-1, the J call TRBJ2-1; 7 positions match TRBD1. J gave up 5 bases and V 6 bases, and 10 bases lay outside the gene matches. The CDR3 loop spans 14 amino acids. From germline, CDR1 is SQVTM and CDR2 ANQGSEA. CDR3 in amino acids: CSVENRGEHNEQFF. CDR3 nucleotides: TGCAGCGTGGAGAACAGGGGAGAGCACAATGAGCAGTTCTTC.